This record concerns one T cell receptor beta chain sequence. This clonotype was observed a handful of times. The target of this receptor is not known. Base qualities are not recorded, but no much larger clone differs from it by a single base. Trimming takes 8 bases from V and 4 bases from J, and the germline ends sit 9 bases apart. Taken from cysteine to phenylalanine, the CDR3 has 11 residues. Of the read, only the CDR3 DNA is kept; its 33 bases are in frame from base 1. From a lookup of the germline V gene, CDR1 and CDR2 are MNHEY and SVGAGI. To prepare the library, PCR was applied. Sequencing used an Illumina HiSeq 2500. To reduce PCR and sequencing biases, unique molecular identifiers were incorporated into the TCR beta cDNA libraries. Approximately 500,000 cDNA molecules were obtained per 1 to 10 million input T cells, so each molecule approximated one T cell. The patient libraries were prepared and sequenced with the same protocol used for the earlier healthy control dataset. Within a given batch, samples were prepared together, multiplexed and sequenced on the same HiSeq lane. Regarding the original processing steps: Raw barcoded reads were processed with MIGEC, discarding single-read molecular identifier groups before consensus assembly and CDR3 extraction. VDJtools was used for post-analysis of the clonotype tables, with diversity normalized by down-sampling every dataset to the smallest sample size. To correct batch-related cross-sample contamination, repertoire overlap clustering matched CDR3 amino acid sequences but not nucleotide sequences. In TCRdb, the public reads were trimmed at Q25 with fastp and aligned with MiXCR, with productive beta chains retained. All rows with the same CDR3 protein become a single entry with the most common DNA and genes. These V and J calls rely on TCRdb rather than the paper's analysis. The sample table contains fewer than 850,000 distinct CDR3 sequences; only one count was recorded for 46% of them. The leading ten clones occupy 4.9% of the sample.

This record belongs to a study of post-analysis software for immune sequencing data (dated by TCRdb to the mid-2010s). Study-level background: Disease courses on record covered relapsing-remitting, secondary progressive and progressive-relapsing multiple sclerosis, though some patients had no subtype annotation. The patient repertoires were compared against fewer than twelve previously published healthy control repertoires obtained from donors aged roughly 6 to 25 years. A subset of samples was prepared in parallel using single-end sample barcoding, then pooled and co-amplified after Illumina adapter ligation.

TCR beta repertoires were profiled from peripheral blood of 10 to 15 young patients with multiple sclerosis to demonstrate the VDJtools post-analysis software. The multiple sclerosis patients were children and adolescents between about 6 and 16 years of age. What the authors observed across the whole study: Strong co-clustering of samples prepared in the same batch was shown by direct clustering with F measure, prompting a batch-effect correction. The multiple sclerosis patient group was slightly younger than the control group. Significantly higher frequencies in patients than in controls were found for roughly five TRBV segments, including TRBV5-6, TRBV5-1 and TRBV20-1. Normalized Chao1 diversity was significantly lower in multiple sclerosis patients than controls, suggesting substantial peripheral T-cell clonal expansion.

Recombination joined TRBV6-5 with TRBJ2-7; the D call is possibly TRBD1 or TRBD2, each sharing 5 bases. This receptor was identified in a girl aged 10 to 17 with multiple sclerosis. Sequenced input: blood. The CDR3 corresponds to CASGGRYEQYF. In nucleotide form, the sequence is TGTGCCAGCGGGGGTAGGTACGAGCAGTACTTC.